This paragraph reports one T cell receptor beta chain. This record comes from a study of blood T cell repertoires in COVID-19. Study at large: Spain, Italy and the United States supplied samples that represented acute and convalescent COVID-19. The analysed material was cDNA or gDNA that came from T cells, B-cell-depleted T cells, or PBMCs.

From germline, CDR1 is SGDLS and CDR2 YYNGEE. Unmatched junction bases numbered 5, after V lost 4 bases and J lost 5 bases. This CDR3 spans 16 amino acids. Original processing notes: Using reference gene primer amplification, nucleated cell counts were estimated. Measured with immunoSEQ multiplex PCR; TCRdb has only the in-frame clones, and not every one. V and J calls and clone size are those listed in that table; D and trimming were worked out from the DNA. The sample lists about 300,000 clones, 65% to 90% seen once, with about 14% in the top ten. The genes are TRBV9 and TRBJ1-6; 11 bases line up with TRBD1. The sample comprised peripheral blood. The TCR sequence derives from a human donor in a cohort sampled during active COVID-19. CDR3 in amino acids: CASSRGTGGHNSPLHF. CDR3 nucleotide sequence: TGTGCCAGCAGCCGCGGGACAGGGGGACATAATTCACCCCTCCACTTT.